This TCR beta chain derives from a study of T cell responses to AZD1222 COVID-19 vaccine. Across the study: Second-dose recipients at about 4 or about 12 weeks were treated as one pooled group.

Profiling relied on immunoSEQ multiplex PCR, and the TCRdb table lists in-frame clones only, not all of them. The data show some 150,000 clones, with 75% to 90% seen just once and over 3.5% held by the top ten. This clone was detected once. The antigen is undetermined. V dropped 6 bases and J dropped 10 bases, with 15 bases sitting between them. This CDR3 comprises 13 residues. The V gene's germline CDR1 is LGHDT and CDR2 YNNKEL (reference sequence). General study points: There were mostly white British donors and more females than males, and clonal diversity was possibly underestimated.

The sample consisted of peripheral blood, taken on day 0 of AZD1222 vaccination. The receptor was isolated from an adult in good health. The chain has TRBV3-1 (or the pseudogene TRBV3-2) and TRBJ1-4; maybe TRBD1 (5 bases). The CDR3 nucleotides read TGTGCCAGCAGTTCTGCTCCGGGGCCAAAACTGTTTTTT. Translation: CASSSAPGPKLFF.